Shown below are 30 T cell receptor beta chains from a single sample sequenced in a study of blood T cell repertoires in COVID-19. The method was immunoSEQ multiplex PCR; TCRdb's version includes in-frame clones alone and lacks a portion of them. The sample holds some 150,000 clones, 75% to 85% seen once. The sample was PBMCs or T cells enriched from blood (not recorded which). These receptors were collected from a middle-aged man who had recovered from COVID-19.

The chain carries TRBV25-1 and TRBJ1-4; 7 nucleotides line up with TRBD1. The germline V gene encodes CDR1 MGHDK and CDR2 SYGVNS. The CDR3 spans 13 residues. V was clipped by 6 bases and J by 8 bases; unmatched bases: 6. The CDR3 loop is CASRDRVGEKLFF. CDR3 DNA: TGTGCCAGCAGAGACAGGGTAGGGGAAAAACTGTTTTTT.

CDR3: CASSGQGANYGYTF. The CDR3 bases are TGCGCCAGCTCTGGACAGGGAGCTAACTATGGCTACACCTTC. This rearrangement joins TRBV5-1 to TRBJ1-2; TRBD1 matches at 8 bases. Unmatched junction bases numbered 5, after V lost 7 bases and J lost 0 bases. The CDR3 runs to 14 residues. Germline CDR1 is SGHRS and CDR2 is YFSETQ.

The rearrangement uses TRBV5-1 and TRBJ1-1; TRBD1 agrees at 8 bases. This CDR3 spans 17 amino acids. J gave up 4 bases and V 0 bases, and 11 bases lay outside the gene matches. The V gene's germline CDR1 is SGHRS and CDR2 YFSETQ. The CDR3 reads CASSLVTGAGATTEAFF. CDR3 nucleotide sequence: TGCGCCAGCAGCTTGGTGACAGGGGCGGGGGCTACCACTGAAGCTTTCTTT.

The chain employs TRBV30 and TRBJ1-3; D is uncertain. CDR3 size: 14 residues. CDR1 is GTSNPN, CDR2 SVGIG, per germline (reference sequence). The ends were cut back, 3 bases at V and 4 bases at J, with 13 bases in the middle. The CDR3, as DNA: TGTGCCTGGAGGCCCCCAGGTTCGGGAAACACCATATATTTT. This sequence encodes CAWRPPGSGNTIYF.

The CDR3 loop is CASSSGRGIDGYTF. DNA of the CDR3: TGCGCCAGCAGCTCCGGTCGGGGGATTGACGGCTACACCTTC. The rearrangement joins TRBV5-1 to TRBJ1-2; D may be TRBD1 (5 bases). The CDR3 contains 14 residues. Trimming removed 3 bases from V and 8 bases from J, with 17 bases in between. Germline CDR1 and CDR2: SGHRS and YFSETQ.

The V call is TRBV5-1, the J call TRBJ1-2; D ambiguous. The germline CDR1 and CDR2 sequences are SGHRS and YFSETQ. The length of the CDR3 is 15 residues. Deletions cut 1 base from V and 5 bases from J, with 15 bases between. The DNA of the CDR3 is TGCGCCAGCAGCTTGTTCGTGGACTCCATTTATGGCTACACCTTC. It is translated as CASSLFVDSIYGYTF.

The sample holds one count of this clone. The chain has TRBV15 and TRBJ1-4, with 7 bases that match TRBD1. V trimming: 0 bases; J trimming: 11 bases; junction bases outside the gene matches: 6. CDR1 and CDR2 from the germline V gene are LNHNV and YYDKDF (reference sequence). This CDR3 is 14 amino acids long. The CDR3 protein is CATSRDLAGGKLFF. In nucleotides, the CDR3 is TGTGCCACCAGCAGAGATCTGGCAGGGGGGAAACTGTTTTTT.

The chain recombines TRBV7-9 with TRBJ1-1, with D unclear. From germline, CDR1 is SEHNR and CDR2 FQNEAQ (reference sequence). The CDR3 covers 14 residues. V was clipped by 2 bases and J by 2 bases, with 9 bases between them. The CDR3 region is CASSLMGLNTEAFF. CDR3 in DNA: TGTGCCAGCAGCTTAATGGGCCTAAACACTGAAGCTTTCTTT.

V is TRBV11-2 and J is TRBJ1-1; D unresolved. Germline CDR1 SGHAT, CDR2 FQNNGV. CDR3 length equals 12 residues. The V end was cut by 1 base, the J end by 11 bases, with 11 bases between. Written as DNA, the CDR3 is TGTGCCAGCAGCTTAGTGGCAGGCGGGGCTTTCTTT. This gives the protein CASSLVAGGAFF.

V gene TRBV7-8 combines with J gene TRBJ2-7; D might be TRBD2 (5 bases). This CDR3 contains 11 residues. The V gene's germline CDR1 is SGHVS and CDR2 FQNEAQ. V was shortened by 2 bases and J by 9 bases, with 8 bases between the two germline ends. This CDR3 reads CASSLRSGQYF. DNA for the CDR3: TGTGCCAGCAGCTTACGAAGCGGGCAGTACTTC.

V usage is TRBV5-1 and J usage is TRBJ2-2; 10 bases map to TRBD1. The CDR3 length is 16 residues. Trimming at V came to 4 bases and at J to 5 bases, leaving 8 bases not matched to a gene. From germline, CDR1 is SGHRS and CDR2 YFSETQ. CDR3 coding DNA: TGCGCCAGCAGCCCGACAGGGGGCGGCGAAACCGGGGAGCTGTTTTTT. Its translation: CASSPTGGGETGELFF.

The CDR3 spells CASSEFRGVNTEAFF. In nucleotides, the CDR3 is TGTGCCAGCAGTGAATTTCGGGGGGTGAACACTGAAGCTTTCTTT. The chain joins TRBV2 to TRBJ1-1, with D possibly being TRBD1 (5 bases). The CDR3 totals 15 residues. CDR1 is SNHLY and CDR2 is FYNNEI in the germline V gene. V was clipped by 2 bases and J by 0 bases, with 10 bases between them.

A single count supports this clone. The V call is TRBV18, the J call TRBJ2-5; 7 bases line up with TRBD2. This CDR3 is 14 amino acids long. J lost 5 bases, V lost 4 bases, and 7 bases had no gene match. Germline V gives CDR1 KGHSH, CDR2 LQKENI. CDR3 coding DNA: TGTGCCAGCTCACTATACCGACTAGCTGAGACCCAGTACTTC. Translated: CASSLYRLAETQYF.

There are a few counts of this clone. The chain employs TRBV2 and TRBJ1-4; 9 positions agree with TRBD1. The CDR3 consists of 17 residues. Germline values: CDR1 SNHLY, CDR2 FYNNEI. V was clipped by 9 bases and J by 0 bases; unmatched bases: 11. In DNA, the CDR3 is TGTGCCAGTTCCCGGGACAGGGTTTTTTCAACTAATGAAAAACTGTTTTTT. Amino acid sequence: CASSRDRVFSTNEKLFF.

V and J are TRBV10-1 and TRBJ1-6, with D perhaps matching TRBD1 (6 bases). Trimming took 6 bases from V and 9 from J, leaving 18 bases between them. The CDR3 totals 15 residues. In germline, CDR1 is WNHNN, CDR2 SYGVQD (reference sequence). CDR3 coding DNA: TGCGCCAGCAGCTCCGGGACACCCTTTGTTTCACCCCTCCACTTT. The encoded protein is CASSSGTPFVSPLHF.

This sequence joins TRBV9 and TRBJ1-5, with D perhaps TRBD1 (5 bases). The CDR3 length is 14 residues. V lost 0 bases to trimming and J lost 8 bases, with 12 bases between them. The germline V gene has CDR1 SGDLS and CDR2 YYNGEE. CDR3 in DNA: TGTGCCAGCAGCGTAGACGTGGGGCCGGAGCCCCAGCATTTT. As protein: CASSVDVGPEPQHF.

A few counts support this clone. The chain couples TRBV5-8 to TRBJ1-2, with D unresolved. This CDR3 is built from 14 residues. Germline-derived CDR1 and CDR2 are SGHTS and YDEGEE. The V end was cut by 5 bases, the J end by 7 bases, with 18 bases between. This chain's CDR3 is CASSSRAAWSGYTF. CDR3 bases: TGTGCCAGCAGTTCCCGCGCGGCTTGGAGTGGCTACACCTTC.

The V and J genes are TRBV5-1 and TRBJ2-7, with 9 bases matching TRBD1. With V trimmed by 0 bases and J by 5 bases, 6 bases remained unmatched. In germline, CDR1 is SGHRS, CDR2 YFSETQ. The CDR3 contains 15 residues. CDR3 bases: TGCGCCAGCAGCTTGGAGGGGACAGGGTGGCACGAGCAGTACTTC. This codes for CASSLEGTGWHEQYF. Full variable domain (remainder filled in from reference TRBV5-1 and TRBJ2-7): KAGVTQTPRYLIKTRGQQVTLSCSPISGHRSVSWYQQTPGQGLQFLFEYFSETQRNKGNFPGRFSGRQFSNSRSEMNVSTLELGDSALYLCASSLEGTGWHEQYFGPGTRLTVT.

This chain links TRBV7-6 with TRBJ2-2, with TRBD2 matching 16 bases. Germline values: CDR1 SGHVS, CDR2 FNYEAQ. The junction had 12 bases not matched to a gene; V was cut back by 4 bases and J by 1 base. The CDR3 sequence is 21 residues long. The CDR3 sequence: CASSSGLAGGIYQRNTGELFF. The CDR3 DNA is TGTGCCAGCAGCTCGGGACTAGCGGGGGGGATATACCAAAGGAACACCGGGGAGCTGTTTTTT.

There are many counts of this clone. J is TRBJ2-1 and V is TRBV11-2; 7 nucleotides line up with TRBD2. With 5 bases clipped from V and 3 bases from J, the junction kept 7 bases outside the gene matches. The CDR3 contains 15 residues. Germline CDR1 is SGHAT and CDR2 is FQNNGV. The CDR3: CASSPNRGVYNEQFF. The CDR3 coding sequence is TGTGCCAGCAGCCCCAACCGGGGGGTCTACAATGAGCAGTTCTTC.

The chain uses TRBV7-9 and TRBJ2-4; D is possibly TRBD2 (7 bases). The CDR3 runs 15 residues. Trimming removed 9 bases from V and 3 bases from J, with 18 bases in between. CDR1 and CDR2 (germline): SEHNR, FQNEAQ (reference sequence). The CDR3 loop is CASTRGGRGKNIQYF. The CDR3 DNA sequence: TGTGCCAGTACGCGCGGGGGCAGGGGCAAAAACATTCAGTACTTC.

The chain is built from TRBV10-3 and TRBJ1-1; perhaps TRBD1 as D (5 bases). CDR1 and CDR2 (germline): ENHRY, SYGVKD. Deletions cut 1 base from V and 4 bases from J, with 10 bases between. This CDR3 has 14 amino acids. The CDR3 loop is CAISEFTGGTEAFF. CDR3 in DNA: TGTGCCATCAGTGAGTTTACGGGGGGCACTGAAGCTTTCTTT.

The V and J genes are TRBV12-5 and TRBJ1-1; 8 bases are shared with TRBD1. CDR3 length: 13 residues. Germline V gene lookup returns CDR1 LGHNT and CDR2 FRNRAP. The V segment lost 5 bases and the J segment 7 bases; nucleotides outside the gene matches: 6. CDR3 sequence: CASGTTGGSEAFF. DNA of the CDR3: TGTGCTAGTGGTACAACAGGGGGGAGTGAAGCTTTCTTT.

This rearrangement joins TRBV18 to TRBJ2-3; TRBD2 aligns across 7 bases. Per the germline V gene, CDR1 is KGHSH and CDR2 is LQKENI. The V gene end was trimmed by 0 bases and the J gene end by 4 bases; junction bases not matched to a gene: 10. The CDR3 consists of 17 residues. The CDR3 protein is CASSPPGGVSEADTQYF. The CDR3, as DNA: TGTGCCAGCTCACCACCGGGGGGGGTTTCGGAGGCAGATACGCAGTATTTT.

The rearrangement joins TRBV11-2 to TRBJ1-2; D gene ambiguous. V was shortened by 1 base and J by 0 bases, with 9 bases between the two germline ends. The CDR3 runs 15 residues. Germline V lookup: CDR1 SGHAT, CDR2 FQNNGV. The CDR3 DNA follows: TGTGCCAGCAGCTTAGGGCATAGCTCTAACTATGGCTACACCTTC. It translates to CASSLGHSSNYGYTF.

The count of this clone is one. The chain joins TRBV11-2 to TRBJ1-2; a possible D gene is TRBD1 (6 bases). This CDR3 has 14 amino acids. Germline CDR1 SGHAT, CDR2 FQNNGV. Trimming removed 1 base from V and 10 bases from J, with 16 bases in between. The CDR3 is CASSLVPANRAYTF. Written as DNA, the CDR3 is TGTGCCAGCAGCTTAGTCCCCGCTAACAGGGCCTACACCTTC.

The chain combines TRBV6-5 with TRBJ1-6; a possible D gene is TRBD1 (5 bases). Trimming took 2 bases from V and 10 from J, leaving 12 bases between them. The CDR3 consists of 14 residues. Germline CDR1 is MNHEY and CDR2 is SVGAGI. The CDR3 reads CASSYTRAGSPLHF. The DNA of the CDR3 is TGTGCCAGCAGTTACACAAGGGCAGGGTCACCCCTCCACTTT.

This rearrangement joins TRBV15 to TRBJ2-5; the match to TRBD2 covers 9 bases. The junction had 14 bases not matched to a gene; V was cut back by 3 bases and J by 6 bases. CDR1 and CDR2 (germline): LNHNV, YYDKDF (reference sequence). The CDR3 has 17 amino acids. The CDR3 here is CATSSAVTLAGLKTQYF. CDR3 nucleotide sequence: TGTGCCACCAGCAGTGCCGTGACTCTAGCGGGGTTAAAGACCCAGTACTTC.

This chain connects TRBV3-1 (or the pseudogene TRBV3-2) to TRBJ1-2; 8 nucleotides agree with TRBD1. The germline V gene has CDR1 LGHDT and CDR2 YNNKEL (reference sequence). This CDR3 region has 14 residues. J was trimmed by 9 bases and V by 0 bases; bases with no gene match: 6. CDR3 region: CASSQEPDRASYTF. The CDR3 region has the DNA TGTGCCAGCAGCCAAGAACCGGACAGGGCCAGCTACACCTTC.

The CDR3 is CASSPGTSEGTDTQYF. DNA for the CDR3: TGCGCCAGCAGCCCAGGGACTAGCGAGGGCACAGATACGCAGTATTTT. This rearrangement joins TRBV5-1 to TRBJ2-3; 10 bases map to TRBD2. There are 16 residues in the CDR3. Germline V gene lookup returns CDR1 SGHRS and CDR2 YFSETQ. Trimming at V came to 4 bases and at J to 1 base, leaving 6 bases not matched to a gene.